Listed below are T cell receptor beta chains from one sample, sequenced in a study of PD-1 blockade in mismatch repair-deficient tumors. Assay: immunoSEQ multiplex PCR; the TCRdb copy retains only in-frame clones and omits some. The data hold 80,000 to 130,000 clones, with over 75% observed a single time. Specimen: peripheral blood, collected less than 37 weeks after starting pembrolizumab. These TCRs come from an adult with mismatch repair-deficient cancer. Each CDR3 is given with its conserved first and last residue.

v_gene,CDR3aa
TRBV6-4,CASSEGLENGDTQYF
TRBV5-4,CASSPGGPRRAEAFF
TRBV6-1,CASSQDLSNEQFF
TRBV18,CASSLDRNTGELFF
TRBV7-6,CASSLRASGEKLFF
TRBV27,CASSLLGGGADTQYF
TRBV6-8,CASSSRGPSYNEQFF
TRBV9,CASSPMDHYNEQFF
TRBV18,CASSPPGQDIGGYTF
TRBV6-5,CASSYSDRVGEKLFF
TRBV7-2,CASSLQLRKRDIQYF
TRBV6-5,CASIRSTEAFF
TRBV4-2,CASSQDFGTAPEAFF
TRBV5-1,CASSPGLAGTTDTQYF
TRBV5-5,CASSSEQGLTGELFF
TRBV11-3,CASSLGPDRFYEQYF
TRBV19,CASAGGQGYYGYTF
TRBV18,CASSPRGQGVEQYF
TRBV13,CASSLGGTNTGELFF
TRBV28,CASGGFRGLYNEQFF
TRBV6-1,CASSVAGTAGETQYF
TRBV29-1,CSVEDTGQGVDEQFF
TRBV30,CAWRERNYGYTF
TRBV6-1,CASTSDRAGTEAFF
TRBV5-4,CASGAQGTLFF
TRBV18,CASSPPGAGQPQHF
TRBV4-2,CASSQVEGANYGYTF
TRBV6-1,CATMYSGANVLTF
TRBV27,CASSPNRGYRVNEQFF
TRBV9,CASSVGGRSYNEQFF
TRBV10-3,CAISDSLTYNEQFF
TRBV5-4,CASSLDLAIRGEQYF
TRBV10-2,CASLDTVYYEQYF
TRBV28,CASSVPGTASYEQYF
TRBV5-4,CASSEGELYEQYF
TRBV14,CASSQPQDSGARSYTF
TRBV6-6,CASSQTGTGWTEAFF
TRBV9,CASSVSLIYGYTF
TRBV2,CATTGTGLGYTF
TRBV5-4,CARKETQYF
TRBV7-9,CASSLGVTEQFF
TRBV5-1,CASSLTGNEQYF
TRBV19,CASTAYPYSDSYTGELFF
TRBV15,CATSRDPGLMNTEAFF
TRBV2,CASKAWDTQYF
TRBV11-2,CASSRTGIGNTIYF
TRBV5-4,CASSPRTFSNTEAFF
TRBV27,CASTFKSGSSPDTQYF
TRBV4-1,CASSQIDRPSYEQYF
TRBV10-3,CAINEGVLNYGYTF
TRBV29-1,CSVEGTPDTEAFF
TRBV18,CASSPWTGDTGELFF
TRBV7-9,CASSLSTESYEQYF